These 20 T cell receptor beta chains were all obtained from the same sample, sequenced in a study of fetal regulatory T cell absence and autoimmunity. The repertoire was sequenced with immunoSEQ multiplex PCR; TCRdb's copy has only in-frame clones and lacks some. Of approximately 46,000 clones detected, just under 85% appear once; the ten largest clones hold 0.41%. The sequenced sample was cord blood. These receptors came from a newborn boy with IPEX syndrome.

This clone appeared a single time. J is TRBJ1-4 and V is TRBV27, with TRBD1 identical over 8 bases. After removal of 5 bases from V and 6 bases from J, the junction contained 8 bases not matched to a gene. This CDR3 is 15 amino acids long. CDR1 is MNHEY and CDR2 is SMNVEV in the germline V gene (reference sequence). This CDR3 reads CASSPRQGRDEKLFF. The CDR3, as DNA: TGTGCCAGCAGTCCCCGACAGGGGCGGGATGAAAAACTGTTTTTT.

The chain couples TRBV27 to TRBJ2-7; perhaps D is TRBD1 or TRBD2 (7 bases each). The CDR3 consists of 15 residues. V was pared by 3 bases and J by 5 bases, with 17 bases between. Germline CDR1 MNHEY, CDR2 SMNVEV (reference sequence). The CDR3 DNA is TGTGCCAGCAGTTTGAGGGGCAGGGGGGGAAACGAGCAGTACTTC. Its translation: CASSLRGRGGNEQYF.

This chain's CDR3 is CASSVGTVSELAGYTF. CDR3 bases: TGTGCCAGCAGCGTAGGGACAGTTAGTGAGCTCGCTGGCTACACCTTC. The chain is built from TRBV9 and TRBJ1-2, with D possibly TRBD1 on 6 matching bases. V gave up 0 bases and J gave up 7 bases, with 19 bases separating them. The CDR3 is 16 amino acids. CDR1 and CDR2 from the germline V gene are SGDLS and YYNGEE.

The chain is built from TRBV10-1 and TRBJ2-4; 12 bases align to TRBD2. This CDR3 has 16 amino acids. CDR1 is WNHNN and CDR2 is SYGVQD in the germline V gene (reference sequence). J was trimmed by 1 base and V by 6 bases; bases with no gene match: 4. The CDR3 nucleotides read TGCGCCAGCAGATTCGGGACTAGCGGGGCCAAAAACATTCAGTACTTC. This codes for CASRFGTSGAKNIQYF.

V gene TRBV7-9 combines with J gene TRBJ1-1; no reliable D call. This CDR3 is built from 13 residues. V was cut by 1 base and J by 1 base, with 4 bases left in between. In germline, CDR1 is SEHNR, CDR2 FQNEAQ (reference sequence). The CDR3 DNA reads TGTGCCAGCAGCTTAGGACAGAACACTGAAGCTTTCTTT. Translation: CASSLGQNTEAFF.

V gene TRBV19 combines with J gene TRBJ2-7; 9 positions agree with TRBD2. J was trimmed by 0 bases and V by 7 bases; bases with no gene match: 7. The CDR3 loop spans 15 amino acids. The germline V gene has CDR1 LNHDA and CDR2 SQIVND (reference sequence). CDR3 in amino acids: CASTRAGGSSYEQYF. The CDR3 nucleotides read TGTGCCAGTACCCGAGCGGGGGGAAGCTCCTACGAGCAGTACTTC.

The chain recombines TRBV11-3 with TRBJ1-1, with D possibly matching TRBD1 (6 bases). The germline V gene encodes CDR1 SGHNT and CDR2 YENEEA. There are 13 residues in the CDR3. Trimming stripped 6 bases from V and 1 base from J, with 9 bases between. The CDR3 region has the DNA TGTGCCAGCAGGTCGGGACAGAACACTGAAGCTTTCTTT. Amino acid sequence: CASRSGQNTEAFF.

The chain couples TRBV2 to TRBJ2-3; 7 bases align to TRBD2. Per germline, CDR1 SNHLY and CDR2 FYNNEI. The CDR3 is 17 residues long. With V trimmed by 5 bases and J by 5 bases, 16 bases remained unmatched. The CDR3 DNA reads TGTGCCAGCAGTTTTCGGCGGGGCCCCGGGAGGATAGATACGCAGTATTTT. Its protein product is CASSFRRGPGRIDTQYF.

The chain links TRBV18 to TRBJ2-1, with 7 bases fitting TRBD2. Germline lookup yields CDR1 KGHSH and CDR2 LQKENI. The CDR3 is made up of 14 amino acids. Trimming at V came to 3 bases and at J to 5 bases, leaving 4 bases not matched to a gene. The CDR3 coding sequence is TGTGCCAGCTCACCCGGGACTACCGACAATGAGCAGTTCTTC. Its protein is CASSPGTTDNEQFF.

The chain combines TRBV14 with TRBJ2-5; 8 nucleotides align to TRBD2. Germline V lookup: CDR1 SGHDN, CDR2 FVKESK. The V and J ends lost 0 bases and 9 bases, in that order; junction bases with no gene match: 3. This CDR3 is built from 13 residues. This CDR3 is CASSQDRGGAQYF. CDR3 nucleotide sequence: TGTGCCAGCAGCCAAGATCGGGGGGGGGCCCAGTACTTC.

The V and J genes are TRBV7-2 and TRBJ1-4; TRBD1 matches at 7 bases. The ends lost 4 bases at V and 1 base at J; junction bases unmatched: 3. The CDR3 sequence is 15 residues long. Looked up from germline, CDR1 is SGHTA and CDR2 is FQGNSA. Written as DNA, the CDR3 is TGTGCCAGCAGCTGGCCAGGGGGAACTAATGAAAAACTGTTTTTT. Translated, it gives CASSWPGGTNEKLFF.

The chain combines TRBV7-9 with TRBJ1-2; 8 positions agree with TRBD1. This CDR3 has 14 residues. The germline gives CDR1 SEHNR, CDR2 FQNEAQ (reference sequence). J lost 2 bases, V lost 5 bases, and 4 bases had no gene match. The CDR3 DNA reads TGTGCCAGCAGCGTAGGACAGGGAAACTATGGCTACACCTTC. Translating it yields CASSVGQGNYGYTF.

DNA for the CDR3: TGTGCCAGCAGCTCCCCGACAGGTCCACAAGAGACCCAGTACTTC. Translation gives CASSSPTGPQETQYF. This chain uses TRBV7-9 with TRBJ2-5, with D perhaps matching TRBD1 (6 bases). V shed 4 bases and J shed 2 bases, with 14 bases lying between them. Looked up from germline, CDR1 is SEHNR and CDR2 is FQNEAQ (reference sequence). The CDR3 contains 15 residues. The full variable domain, with the rest looked up from reference TRBV7-9 and TRBJ2-5, is DTGVSQNPRHKITKRGQNVTFRCDPISEHNRLYWYRQTLGQGPEFLTYFQNEAQLEKSRLLSDRFSAERPKGSFSTLEIQRTEQGDSAMYLCASSSPTGPQETQYFGPGTRLLVL.

The gene calls are TRBV2 and TRBJ2-7; the D is unclear. V gave up 5 bases and J gave up 2 bases, with 13 bases separating them. This CDR3 region has 14 residues. Germline V gene sequence: CDR1 SNHLY, CDR2 FYNNEI. CDR3 protein: CASSPRPNPYEQYF. DNA for the CDR3: TGTGCCAGCAGTCCCCGACCGAACCCCTACGAGCAGTACTTC.

V is TRBV11-2 and J is TRBJ2-5, with D perhaps matching TRBD1 or TRBD2 (6 bases each). The CDR3 loop spans 15 amino acids. Deletions cut 2 bases from V and 0 bases from J, with 10 bases between. Germline loops: CDR1 SGHAT, CDR2 FQNNGV. Here the CDR3 DNA reads TGTGCCAGCAGCTTAAGGGGGAGGTACCAAGAGACCCAGTACTTC. The encoded protein is CASSLRGRYQETQYF.

The J gene is TRBJ1-1, the V gene TRBV5-1; 7 bases are a match to TRBD1. The J segment lost 8 bases and the V segment lost 0 bases, leaving 7 bases of the junction unmatched. The germline V gene has CDR1 SGHRS and CDR2 YFSETQ. The CDR3 is 14 residues long. Here the CDR3 reads CASSLAGEGAEAFF. DNA for the CDR3: TGCGCCAGCAGCTTGGCCGGAGAGGGGGCAGAAGCTTTCTTT.

This clone was seen a handful of times. The chain carries TRBV11-2 and TRBJ1-2; TRBD1 aligns across 7 bases. This CDR3 region has 13 residues. Germline V gene lookup returns CDR1 SGHAT and CDR2 FQNNGV. V lost 5 bases to trimming and J lost 8 bases; unmatched junction nucleotides: 8. CDR3 nucleotide sequence: TGTGCCAGCAGCGTTGGACAGGCGGGCGGCTACACCTTC. This translates into CASSVGQAGGYTF.

CDR3 DNA sequence: TGTGCCAGCAGCCCAGGGACTAACTCCTACGAGCAGTACTTC. Encoded protein: CASSPGTNSYEQYF. This chain joins TRBV5-5 and TRBJ2-7; the match to TRBD2 covers 7 bases. In germline, CDR1 is SGHKS, CDR2 YYEKEE (reference sequence). V lost 4 bases, J lost 0 bases, and 4 bases stayed unmatched. The CDR3 runs to 14 residues.

CDR3 protein: CASSTGLAGTDTQYF. The CDR3 DNA follows: TGTGCCAGCAGCACAGGACTAGCGGGCACAGATACGCAGTATTTT. The V and J genes are TRBV7-6 and TRBJ2-3, with 10 bases matching TRBD2. Germline V gene data show CDR1 as SGHVS and CDR2 as FNYEAQ. V trimming: 5 bases; J trimming: 1 base; junction bases outside the gene matches: 3. The CDR3 spans 15 residues.

The chain carries TRBV6-5 and TRBJ2-1, with 11 nucleotides matching TRBD2. J lost 7 bases, V lost 2 bases, and 4 bases had no gene match. Germline values: CDR1 MNHEY, CDR2 SVGAGI. This CDR3 contains 15 residues. This chain's CDR3 is CASSYGTSGGNEQFF. CDR3 sequence (DNA): TGTGCCAGCAGTTACGGCACTAGCGGGGGTAATGAGCAGTTCTTC.